The present T cell receptor (beta chain) was sequenced within a study of blood T cells in healthy people across ages. Findings of the study overall: Higher diversity, along with more naive CD4+ cells, distinguished long-lived donors from aged donors. Nothing was known about donor CMV status, and this possibly confounded expanded clonotype changes. Per million T cells, TCR beta diversity dropped roughly linearly as age increased.

On this clonotype: What it binds is not known. A much larger clone differs by one base, so this may be a read error.

A sample-barcoded 5' primer and a J-beta primer mix were used in a second PCR of roughly 7 to 11 cycles. A template-switch adaptor that had 12 random nucleotides put a tag on each cDNA molecule. TCRdb processed the 5' RACE reads anew with MiXCR; each CDR3 protein has one entry. The sample records around 1,000,000 distinct CDR3 sequences, less than 45% being singletons. The sample taken for sequencing was blood. This sequence was found in a man between 18 and 35 years old in good health.

DNA of the CDR3: TGTGGCAGCAGCCCCTCGGGGATGGGCAATCAGCCCCAGCATTTT. This sequence encodes CGSSPSGMGNQPQHF. V gene TRBV9 combines with J gene TRBJ1-5; D is uncertain. Per germline, CDR1 SGDLS and CDR2 YYNGEE. CDR3 length equals 15 residues.